This T cell receptor beta chain comes out of a study of blood T cells in healthy people across ages. Findings and limits, study-wide: The long-lived group displayed more naive CD4+ cells, plus higher diversity, than the aged donors did.

In regard to this clonotype: Its antigen is not identified.

Germline CDR1 LGHDT, CDR2 YNNKEL (reference sequence). Trimming took 1 base from V and 4 from J, leaving 9 bases between them. The CDR3 has 14 residues. Collection of 7.5 to 10 milliliters of peripheral blood was performed for each donor. Through a sample-barcoded 5' primer and a J-beta primer mix, a second PCR was run for roughly 6 to 11 cycles. TCRdb reprocessed the 5' RACE reads with MiXCR, giving one entry per CDR3 protein. The repertoire holds over 700,000 distinct CDR3 sequences, with 20% to 30% as singletons. This sample also belongs to another study, concerning T cells of mothers and their children. From that study: Microchimeric T cell clones that persisted were not detected.

The sequenced sample consisted of blood. The TCR was taken from a boy aged 5-17 years in good health. The rearrangement joins TRBV3-1 to TRBJ2-3, with D perhaps being TRBD1 or TRBD2 (6 bases each). The CDR3 region has the DNA TGTGCCAGCAGCCAAGCCGGGGGCGCAGATACGCAGTATTTT. This sequence encodes CASSQAGGADTQYF.